These 25 T cell receptor beta chains were sequenced from one sample in a study of tumor and adjacent non-tumor tissue in lung cancer. No cell sorting was done before RNA was extracted from the tissue. TCRbeta libraries were built with three rounds of nested PCR, modified from ARM-PCR. TCRdb analysed the multiplex PCR reads with MiXCR anew, one entry per CDR3 protein. The sample lists about 75,000 distinct CDR3 sequences; around four fifths were seen once. The sample was lung tumor tissue. These receptors originate from a woman aged 50 to 60 with non-small cell lung cancer.

In regard to this clonotype: Since the CDR3 does not end with the conserved phenylalanine or tryptophan, this likely comes from a read error. The chain couples TRBV6-1 to TRBJ2-7; 8 bases map to TRBD2. CDR1 is MNHNS, CDR2 SASEGT, per germline. This CDR3 comprises 14 residues. The CDR3 DNA follows: TGTGCTAGCAGTGAATCCACTAGCGGCTACGAGCAGTACTCC. Encoded protein: CASSESTSGYEQYS.

As for this clonotype: The junction departs from the called germline gene at one end, perhaps through a read error. This chain connects TRBV6-1 to TRBJ2-3, with 7 bases matching TRBD1. The CDR3 is made up of 15 amino acids. CDR1 and CDR2 (germline): MNHNS, SASEGT. CDR3: CASSETPTGADTQYF. CDR3 DNA: TGTGCCAGCAGTGAAACTCCTACAGGGGCTGATACACAGTATTTT.

As to this clonotype: Sequence at one end of the junction differs from germline and may be a read error. The J gene is TRBJ2-7, the V gene TRBV6-1; D is uncertain. Germline V gene data show CDR1 as MNHNS and CDR2 as SASEGT. CDR3 length: 15 residues. CDR3 in amino acids: CASSESGSSFYEQYF. DNA of the CDR3: TGTGCCAGCAGTGAAAGTGGTAGCTCGTTCTACGAGCAATACTTC.

Remarks on this clonotype: The CDR3 does not end in the conserved phenylalanine or tryptophan, so this is likely a read error. The chain carries TRBV5-1 and TRBJ1-5; TRBD1 agrees at 7 bases. V trimming: 0 bases; J trimming: 6 bases; junction bases outside the gene matches: 3. The CDR3 loop spans 14 amino acids. Germline V CDR1 and CDR2: SGHRS, YFSETQ. The CDR3 region is CASSLGDRAQPQHL. The CDR3 DNA sequence: TGCGCCAGCAGCTTGGGGGACAGAGCTCAGCCCCAGCATTTA.

In the case of this clonotype: This CDR3 fails to terminate in the conserved phenylalanine or tryptophan, so it likely reflects a read error. This chain uses TRBV11-2 with TRBJ2-7; D is undetermined. This CDR3 has 12 residues. Per the germline V gene, CDR1 is SGHAT and CDR2 is FQNNGV. Written as DNA, the CDR3 is TGTGCCAGCACCTTAGGCGGTTACGAGCAGTACTTG. It specifies CASTLGGYEQYL.

This clonotype is labeled as medium-sized (0.01 to 0.1%). The genes are TRBV6-1 and TRBJ2-7; no reliable D call. This CDR3 contains 11 residues. Trimming shortened V by 4 bases and J by 2 bases, and 3 bases separated the two germline ends. Germline lookup yields CDR1 MNHNS and CDR2 SASEGT. The DNA of the CDR3 is TGTGCCAGCAGTGGCCCCTACGAGCAGTACTTC. Protein: CASSGPYEQYF.

Notes on this clonotype: Its ends do not fully match the called genes, so a read error is possible. The chain is built from TRBV10-3 and TRBJ2-2; 14 bases fit TRBD2. The CDR3 sequence is 16 residues long. CDR1 and CDR2 (germline): ENHRY, SYGVKD. The CDR3 DNA reads as TGTGTCATCAGTGGAGGGACTAGCGGGAGCATTGGGGAGCTGTTTTTT. This gives the protein CVISGGTSGSIGELFF.

A note on this clonotype: The conserved closing phenylalanine or tryptophan is absent in this CDR3, likely reflecting a read error. The V call is TRBV7-8, the J call TRBJ2-1; possibly TRBD2 for D (7 bases). Looked up from germline, CDR1 is SGHVS and CDR2 is FQNEAQ. CDR3 size: 17 residues. CDR3 sequence reads: CTSRPGLGGYRVDEQFV. CDR3 sequence (DNA): TGTACCAGCCGCCCCGGACTAGGGGGATACCGGGTCGATGAGCAGTTCGTC.

As for this clonotype: Just one base apart from a much larger clone, this may be a read error. The V and J genes are TRBV11-1 and TRBJ2-6; unclear D gene. Per the germline V gene, CDR1 is SGHAT and CDR2 is FQDESV (reference sequence). The CDR3 contains 17 residues. CDR3: CTSSLVVADSGANVLTF. The CDR3 bases are TGTACCAGCAGCTTAGTAGTGGCGGACTCTGGGGCCAACGTCCTGACTTTC.

A word on this clonotype: At one of its ends the junction is not consistent with the germline gene, which may arise from a read error. The chain carries TRBV29-1 and TRBJ2-3, with D unclear. The CDR3 is made up of 13 amino acids. Germline loops: CDR1 SQVTM, CDR2 ANQGSEA. In DNA form, the CDR3 reads TGCGGCGTTAAGCAGGATAACACAGATACGCAGTATTTT. Protein sequence: CGVKQDNTDTQYF.

Regarding this clonotype: The junction does not match germline at one end; this may be a read error. The chain combines TRBV12-3 or TRBV12-4 with TRBJ2-7; D unresolved. This CDR3 has 13 amino acids. CDR3 amino acids: CATSPDRYREQYF. For the CDR3, the DNA is TGTGCCACCAGTCCAGACCGGTATCGGGAGCAGTACTTC.

The chain links TRBV20-1 to TRBJ2-4, with 7 bases aligning to TRBD2. V lost 7 bases and J lost 3; bases outside the gene matches: 12. CDR1 is DFQATT and CDR2 is SNEGSKA in the germline V gene (reference sequence). The CDR3 extends over 15 amino acids. The CDR3 reads CSVPATSVGKNIQYF. Written as DNA, the CDR3 is TGCAGTGTGCCGGCTACTAGCGTTGGCAAAAACATTCAGTACTTC.

Points on this clonotype: At one boundary the junction diverges from the germline segment, which might be a read error. The V and J genes are TRBV7-2 and TRBJ2-4, with 9 bases identical to TRBD2. The germline CDR1 and CDR2 sequences are SGHTA and FQGNSA. This CDR3 is built from 17 residues. The CDR3 DNA is TGTGCCAGCAGCATCCGACTAGCGGCCTTAGCCAAAAACACTCAGTACTTC. Its translation is CASSIRLAALAKNTQYF.

This clonotype showed up just once. The junction departs from germline at one end; a sequencing error may be responsible. The gene calls are TRBV7-9 and TRBJ2-5, with a tentative D call TRBD1 (6 bases). Germline CDR1 is SEHNR and CDR2 is FQNEAQ (reference sequence). The CDR3 is 14 residues long. The CDR3 sequence: CASSLMQGQEIQYF. CDR3 DNA: TGTGCCAGCAGCTTAATGCAGGGGCAAGAGATCCAGTACTTC.

In its sample, this clonotype was seen many times. V and J are TRBV12-3 or TRBV12-4 and TRBJ2-2; 7 nucleotides line up with TRBD2. This CDR3 has 15 amino acids. With V trimmed by 8 bases and J by 3 bases, 9 bases remained unmatched. CDR3 amino acids: CASVGEGVYTGELFF. As DNA, the CDR3 is TGTGCCAGCGTTGGGGAGGGCGTATACACCGGGGAGCTGTTTTTT.

A remark on this clonotype: Its ends do not fully match the called genes, so a read error is possible. The chain uses TRBV11-2 and TRBJ2-5; no firm D call. The CDR3 runs to 13 residues. The germline CDR1 and CDR2 sequences are SGHAT and FQNNGV. In DNA form, the CDR3 reads TGTGCCGGCAGTTTTAGGGTAAAAGAGACTCAGTACTTC. Translated: CAGSFRVKETQYF.

The chain links TRBV7-9 to TRBJ2-1; D not resolved. CDR3 length equals 16 residues. Trimming took 1 base from V and 2 from J, leaving 12 bases between them. The germline V gene has CDR1 SEHNR and CDR2 FQNEAQ (reference sequence). The CDR3, as DNA: TGTGCCAGCAGCTTAGTACACCTCCACCCCTACAATGAGCAGTTCTTC. This translates into CASSLVHLHPYNEQFF.

This chain links TRBV6-5 with TRBJ1-1; a possible D gene is TRBD1 (5 bases). The CDR3 covers 16 residues. The germline gives CDR1 MNHEY, CDR2 SVGAGI. The CDR3 spells CTISFSRGSMNTEAFF. CDR3 bases: TGTACCATCAGTTTCTCGAGGGGTTCGATGAACACTGAAGCTTTCTTT.

This chain links TRBV29-1 with TRBJ2-1; no reliable D call. V was clipped by 6 bases and J by 5 bases, with 14 bases between them. Germline CDR1 reads SQVTM; CDR2 reads ANQGSEA. The CDR3 has 13 residues. The CDR3, as DNA: TGCAGCGTCTTAAAGGGTAGCCACAATGAGCAGTTCTTC. Its translation is CSVLKGSHNEQFF.

Worth noting for this clonotype: This sequence may be a read error, since a much larger clone differs from it by one base. This sequence joins TRBV20-1 and TRBJ2-1; a possible D gene is TRBD2 (6 bases). Between the trimmed V and J ends, which lost 3 bases and 3 bases, there was a span of 15 bases. Per germline, CDR1 DFQATT and CDR2 SNEGSKA (reference sequence). This CDR3 has 15 residues. The CDR3 nucleotides are TGCAGTGCTAGCCCCCCGGGACTCAACTACAATGAGCAGTTCTTC. Translation gives CSASPPGLNYNEQFF.

The sample holds a few counts of this clonotype. V is TRBV20-1 and J is TRBJ2-7, with TRBD1 matching over 7 bases. CDR3 length: 12 residues. The germline V gene has CDR1 DFQATT and CDR2 SNEGSKA (reference sequence). Trimming removed 6 bases from V and 6 bases from J; junction bases left unmatched: 8. The CDR3 coding sequence is TGCAGTGCCGATAACCGGGACAGCGAGCAGTACTTC. The encoded protein is CSADNRDSEQYF.

Worth noting for this clonotype: Mismatch with germline at one junction end may stem from a read error. This CDR3 reads CASSPGARAGNEEFF. CDR3 in DNA: TGTGCCAGCAGTCCCGGCGCGAGAGCGGGTAATGAGGAGTTCTTC. The chain couples TRBV6-6 to TRBJ2-1; possibly TRBD2 for D (6 bases). The germline V gene has CDR1 MNHNY and CDR2 SVGAGI (reference sequence). The CDR3 covers 15 residues.

V is TRBV10-3 and J is TRBJ2-7; 9 bases are a match to TRBD1. V gave up 11 bases and J gave up 5 bases; unmatched junction bases: 10. CDR3 length: 13 amino acids. CDR1 is ENHRY, CDR2 SYGVKD, per germline. The CDR3 sequence is CAFGTGLTNEQYF. The DNA for the CDR3 is TGTGCCTTCGGGACAGGGTTAACCAACGAGCAGTACTTC.

As for this clonotype: One base away lies a much larger clone, so this may be a sequencing read error. J is TRBJ2-7 and V is TRBV11-2, with TRBD1 identical over 10 bases. Germline values: CDR1 SGHAT, CDR2 FQNNGV. CDR3 length equals 15 residues. The CDR3 reads CTSSPGWTGGYEQYF. In DNA form, the CDR3 reads TGTACCAGCAGCCCCGGTTGGACAGGGGGATACGAGCAGTACTTC. Using reference TRBV11-2 and TRBJ2-7 for the parts outside the CDR3, the full variable domain is EAGVAQSPRYKIIEKRQSVAFWCNPISGHATLYWYQQILGQGPKLLIQFQNNGVVDDSQLPKDRFSAERLKGVDSTLKIQPAKLEDSAVYLCTSSPGWTGGYEQYFGPGTRLTVT.

Turning to this clonotype: A single base separates this from a much larger clone, so it may be a read error. The V gene is TRBV20-1, the J gene TRBJ2-7; 7 bases match TRBD2. Germline CDR1 DFQATT, CDR2 SNEGSKA (reference sequence). The CDR3 is made up of 16 amino acids. V lost 6 bases and J lost 5; bases outside the gene matches: 19. The CDR3 bases are TGCAGTGCCTTCGGACTAGTGGGAGTTTATGGGGACGAGCAGTACTTC. Translating gives CSAFGLVGVYGDEQYF.